Below are 5 T cell receptor beta chains sequenced from a single sample in a study of blood T cell repertoires in COVID-19. Using immunoSEQ multiplex PCR, the repertoire was profiled, and TCRdb retains in-frame clones only, with some absent. The table lists approximately 240,000 clones, over 80% of them singletons, with roughly 5.5% in the top ten. The sequencing input was peripheral blood. The receptors come from a human donor in a cohort sampled during active COVID-19.

The gene calls are TRBV5-1 and TRBJ2-3; 8 bases align to TRBD2. Germline lookup yields CDR1 SGHRS and CDR2 YFSETQ. The CDR3 is 15 residues long. J lost 2 bases, V lost 4 bases, and 6 bases had no gene match. The CDR3 DNA is TGCGCCAGCAGCGTTAGCGGGAAACCCACAGATACGCAGTATTTT. Translation gives CASSVSGKPTDTQYF.

The chain uses TRBV3-1 (or the pseudogene TRBV3-2) and TRBJ2-7; TRBD1 aligns across 10 bases. This CDR3 contains 18 residues. The ends lost 0 bases at V and 4 bases at J; junction bases unmatched: 12. Germline CDR1 is LGHDT and CDR2 is YNNKEL (reference sequence). The CDR3, as DNA: TGTGCCAGCAGCCAAGATGTGAAGAGTGGGACAGGGGAGTACGAGCAGTACTTC. Translating it yields CASSQDVKSGTGEYEQYF.

The chain employs TRBV12-3 or TRBV12-4 and TRBJ2-1; TRBD1 might be the D (6 bases). There are 13 residues in the CDR3. With 7 bases removed from V and 6 bases from J, the gap between germline ends came to 13 bases. Here the CDR3 reads CASTLLQGNEQFF. The CDR3 DNA reads as TGTGCCAGCACCCTTTTACAGGGCAATGAGCAGTTCTTC.

The rearrangement uses TRBV9 and TRBJ2-7; maybe TRBD1 (6 bases). The V gene's germline CDR1 is SGDLS and CDR2 YYNGEE. The CDR3 sequence is 14 residues long. Between the trimmed V and J ends, which lost 3 bases and 0 bases, there was a span of 10 bases. The CDR3 DNA sequence: TGTGCCAGCAGCGGACAGGCCGGCTCCTACGAGCAGTACTTC. Translation gives CASSGQAGSYEQYF. Full variable domain (remainder filled in from reference TRBV9 and TRBJ2-7): DSGVTQTPKHLITATGQRVTLRCSPRSGDLSVYWYQQSLDQGLQFLIQYYNGEERAKGNILERFSAQQFPDLHSELNLSSLELGDSALYFCASSGQAGSYEQYFGPGTRLTVT.

This chain joins TRBV9 and TRBJ1-1; D may be TRBD1 (6 bases). The CDR3 length is 15 residues. The V end lost 6 bases, the J end lost 2 bases, and 17 bases lay between the germline ends. Germline CDR1 is SGDLS and CDR2 is YYNGEE. This CDR3 is CASTEGVGGNTEAFF. In DNA, the CDR3 is TGTGCCAGCACCGAGGGGGTAGGTGGAAACACTGAAGCTTTCTTT.